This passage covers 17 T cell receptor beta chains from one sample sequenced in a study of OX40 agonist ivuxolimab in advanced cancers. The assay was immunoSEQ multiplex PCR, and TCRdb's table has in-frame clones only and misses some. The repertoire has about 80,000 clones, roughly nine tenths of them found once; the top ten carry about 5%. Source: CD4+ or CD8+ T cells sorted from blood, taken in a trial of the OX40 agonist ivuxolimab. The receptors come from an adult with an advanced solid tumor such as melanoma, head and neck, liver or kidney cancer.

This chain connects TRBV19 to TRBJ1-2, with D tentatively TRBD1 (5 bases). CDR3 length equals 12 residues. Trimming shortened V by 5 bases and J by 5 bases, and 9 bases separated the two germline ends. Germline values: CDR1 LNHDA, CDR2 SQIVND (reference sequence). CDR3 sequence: CASSDRQYGYTF. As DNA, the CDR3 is TGTGCCAGTAGTGACAGACAGTATGGCTACACCTTC.

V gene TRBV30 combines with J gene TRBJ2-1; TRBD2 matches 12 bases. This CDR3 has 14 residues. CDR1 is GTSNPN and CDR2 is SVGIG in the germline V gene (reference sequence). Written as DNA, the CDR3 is TGTGCACTGACCCTGACTAGCGGGAGCAATGAGCAGTTCTTC. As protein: CALTLTSGSNEQFF.

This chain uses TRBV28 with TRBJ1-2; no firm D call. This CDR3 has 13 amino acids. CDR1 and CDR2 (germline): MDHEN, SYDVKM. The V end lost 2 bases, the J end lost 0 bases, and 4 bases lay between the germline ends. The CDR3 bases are TGTGCCAGCAGTTTAAAGACTAACTATGGCTACACCTTC. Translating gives CASSLKTNYGYTF.

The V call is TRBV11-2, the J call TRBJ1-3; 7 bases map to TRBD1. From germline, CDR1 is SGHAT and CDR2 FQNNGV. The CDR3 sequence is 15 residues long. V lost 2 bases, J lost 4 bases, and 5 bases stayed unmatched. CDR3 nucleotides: TGTGCCAGCAGCTTAAGAGGGGGACAGGGAAACACCATATATTTT. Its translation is CASSLRGGQGNTIYF.

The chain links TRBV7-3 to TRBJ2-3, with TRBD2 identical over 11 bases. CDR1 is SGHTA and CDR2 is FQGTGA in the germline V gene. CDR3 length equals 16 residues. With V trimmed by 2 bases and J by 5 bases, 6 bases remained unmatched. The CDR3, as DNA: TGTGCCAGCAGCTTATATACTAGCGGGAGTATAGATACGCAGTATTTT. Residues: CASSLYTSGSIDTQYF.

CDR3 region: CASTAEGGVGEQFF. CDR3 bases: TGTGCCAGCACAGCAGAAGGAGGGGTCGGTGAGCAGTTCTTC. The chain recombines TRBV6-4 with TRBJ2-1; D might be TRBD2 (6 bases). V was pared by 7 bases and J by 9 bases, with 19 bases between. The CDR3 totals 14 residues. Per germline, CDR1 MRHNA and CDR2 SNTAGT.

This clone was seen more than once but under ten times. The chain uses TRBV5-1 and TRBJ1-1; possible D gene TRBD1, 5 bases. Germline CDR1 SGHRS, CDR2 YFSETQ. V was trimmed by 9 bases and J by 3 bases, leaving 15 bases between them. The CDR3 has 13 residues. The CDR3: CATQRGRDTEAFF. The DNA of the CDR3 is TGCGCCACCCAGAGGGGAAGGGACACTGAAGCTTTCTTT.

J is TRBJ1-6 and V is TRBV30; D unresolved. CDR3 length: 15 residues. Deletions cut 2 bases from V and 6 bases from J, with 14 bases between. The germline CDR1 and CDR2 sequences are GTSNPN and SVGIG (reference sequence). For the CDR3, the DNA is TGTGCCTGGAGTCCCCGAGCGGCGGGTAATTCACCCCTCCACTTT. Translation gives CAWSPRAAGNSPLHF.

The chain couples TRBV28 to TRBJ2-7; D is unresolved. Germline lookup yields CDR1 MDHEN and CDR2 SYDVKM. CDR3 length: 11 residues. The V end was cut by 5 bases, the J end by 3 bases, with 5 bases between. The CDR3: CASSKHYEQYF. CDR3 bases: TGTGCCAGCAGTAAACACTACGAGCAGTACTTC.

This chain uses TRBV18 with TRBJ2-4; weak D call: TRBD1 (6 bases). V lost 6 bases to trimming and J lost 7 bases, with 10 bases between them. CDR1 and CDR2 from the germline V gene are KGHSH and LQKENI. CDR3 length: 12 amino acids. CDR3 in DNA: TGTGCCAGCTCCCAACAGGGTAACATTCAGTACTTC. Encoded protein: CASSQQGNIQYF.

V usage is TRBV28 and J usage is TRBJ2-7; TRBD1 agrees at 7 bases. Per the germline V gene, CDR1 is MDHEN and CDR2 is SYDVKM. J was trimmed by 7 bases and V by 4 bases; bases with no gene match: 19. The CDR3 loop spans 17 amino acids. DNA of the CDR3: TGTGCCAGCAGTTCGCGGACAGGCCGAATGGGTTTTTGGGAGCAGTACTTC. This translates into CASSSRTGRMGFWEQYF.

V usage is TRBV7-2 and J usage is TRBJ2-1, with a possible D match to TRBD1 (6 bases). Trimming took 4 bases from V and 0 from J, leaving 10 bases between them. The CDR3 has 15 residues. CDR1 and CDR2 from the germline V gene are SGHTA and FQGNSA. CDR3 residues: CASSYGQSSYNEQFF. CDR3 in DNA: TGTGCCAGCAGCTATGGACAGAGCTCCTACAATGAGCAGTTCTTC.

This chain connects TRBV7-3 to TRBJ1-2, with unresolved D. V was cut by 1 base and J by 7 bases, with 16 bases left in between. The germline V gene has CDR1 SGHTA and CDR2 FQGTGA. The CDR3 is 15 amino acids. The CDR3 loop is CASSLMSAPSSGYTF. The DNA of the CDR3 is TGTGCCAGCAGCTTAATGTCAGCCCCGTCTTCTGGCTACACCTTC.

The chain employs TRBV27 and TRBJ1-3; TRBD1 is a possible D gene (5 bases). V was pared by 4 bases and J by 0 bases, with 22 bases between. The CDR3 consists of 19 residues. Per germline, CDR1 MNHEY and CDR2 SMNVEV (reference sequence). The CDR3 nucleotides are TGTGCCAGCAGTTACATCCCGGGACGGCCCGGCGTCTCTGGAAACACCATATATTTT. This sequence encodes CASSYIPGRPGVSGNTIYF.

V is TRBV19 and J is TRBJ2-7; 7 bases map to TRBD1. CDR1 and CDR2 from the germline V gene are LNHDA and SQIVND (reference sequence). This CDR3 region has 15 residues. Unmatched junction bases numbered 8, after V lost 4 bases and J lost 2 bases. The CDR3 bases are TGTGCCAGTAGTAGGGAGACAGGGCCGCCCTACGAGCAGTACTTC. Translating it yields CASSRETGPPYEQYF.

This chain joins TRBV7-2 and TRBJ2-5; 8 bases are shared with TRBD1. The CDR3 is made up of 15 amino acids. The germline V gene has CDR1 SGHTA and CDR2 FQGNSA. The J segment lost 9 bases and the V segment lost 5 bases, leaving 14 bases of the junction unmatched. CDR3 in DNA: TGTGCCAGCAGCCTACACAGGGGGATAGGAGCTCCCCAGTACTTC. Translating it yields CASSLHRGIGAPQYF.

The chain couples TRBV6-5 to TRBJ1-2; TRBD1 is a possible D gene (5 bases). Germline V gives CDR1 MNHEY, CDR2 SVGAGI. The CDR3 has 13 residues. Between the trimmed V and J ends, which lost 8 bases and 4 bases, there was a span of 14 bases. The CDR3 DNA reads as TGTGCCAGCGCCAGGGATTGGTCCTATGGCTACACCTTC. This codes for CASARDWSYGYTF.